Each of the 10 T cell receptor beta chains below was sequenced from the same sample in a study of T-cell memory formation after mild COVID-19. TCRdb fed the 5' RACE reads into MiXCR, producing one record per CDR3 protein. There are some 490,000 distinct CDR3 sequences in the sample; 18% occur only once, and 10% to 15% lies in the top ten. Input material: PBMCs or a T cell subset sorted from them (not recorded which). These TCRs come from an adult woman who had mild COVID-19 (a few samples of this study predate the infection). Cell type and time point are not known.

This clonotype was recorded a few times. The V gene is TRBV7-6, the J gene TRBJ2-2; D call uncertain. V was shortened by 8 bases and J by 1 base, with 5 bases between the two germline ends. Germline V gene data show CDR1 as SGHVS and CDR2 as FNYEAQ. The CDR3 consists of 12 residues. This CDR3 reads CASFMNTGELFF. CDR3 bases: TGTGCCAGCTTTATGAACACCGGGGAGCTGTTTTTT.

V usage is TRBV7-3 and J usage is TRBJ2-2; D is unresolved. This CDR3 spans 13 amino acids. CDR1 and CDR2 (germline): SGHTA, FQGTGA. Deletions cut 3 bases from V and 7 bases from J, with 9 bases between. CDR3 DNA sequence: TGTGCCAGCAGCTTTAGGGCTAGCGGGGAGCTGTTTTTT. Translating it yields CASSFRASGELFF.

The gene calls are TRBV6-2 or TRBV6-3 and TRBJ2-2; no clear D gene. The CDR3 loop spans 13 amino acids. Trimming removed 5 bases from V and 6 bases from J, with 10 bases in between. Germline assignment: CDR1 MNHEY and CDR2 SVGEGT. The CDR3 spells CASSAISPGELFF. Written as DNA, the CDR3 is TGTGCCAGCAGTGCTATTAGCCCCGGGGAGCTGTTTTTT.

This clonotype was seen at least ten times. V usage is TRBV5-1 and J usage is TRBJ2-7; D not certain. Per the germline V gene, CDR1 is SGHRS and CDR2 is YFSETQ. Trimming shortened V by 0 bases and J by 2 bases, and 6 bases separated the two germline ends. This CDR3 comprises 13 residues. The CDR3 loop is CASSLAAAYEQYF. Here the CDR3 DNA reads TGCGCCAGCAGCTTGGCAGCTGCCTACGAGCAGTACTTC.

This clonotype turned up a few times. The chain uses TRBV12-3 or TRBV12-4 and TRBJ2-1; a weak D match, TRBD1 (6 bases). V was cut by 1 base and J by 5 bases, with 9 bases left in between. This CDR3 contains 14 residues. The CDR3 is CASSLVGAHNEQFF. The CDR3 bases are TGTGCCAGCAGTTTAGTGGGGGCCCACAATGAGCAGTTCTTC.

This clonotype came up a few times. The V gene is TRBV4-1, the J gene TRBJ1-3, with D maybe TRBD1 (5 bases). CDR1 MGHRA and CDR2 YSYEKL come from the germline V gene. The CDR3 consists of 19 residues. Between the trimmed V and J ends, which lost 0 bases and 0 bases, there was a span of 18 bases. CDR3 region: CASSQEGGGPRISGNTIYF. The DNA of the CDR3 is TGCGCCAGCAGCCAAGAGGGGGGTGGGCCCCGGATCTCTGGAAACACCATATATTTT.

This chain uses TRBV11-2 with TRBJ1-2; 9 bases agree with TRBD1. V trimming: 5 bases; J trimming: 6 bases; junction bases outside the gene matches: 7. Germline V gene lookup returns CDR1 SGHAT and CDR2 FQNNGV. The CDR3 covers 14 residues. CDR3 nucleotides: TGTGCCAGCAGCCTGTCGCGGACAGGGGATGGCTACACCTTC. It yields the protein CASSLSRTGDGYTF.

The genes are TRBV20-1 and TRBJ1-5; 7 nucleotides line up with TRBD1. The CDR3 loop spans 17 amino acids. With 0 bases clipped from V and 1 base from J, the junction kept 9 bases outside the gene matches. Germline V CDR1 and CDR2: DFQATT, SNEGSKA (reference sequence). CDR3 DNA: TGCAGTGCTAGAGAGACAGGGCGAAGAAGGAGCAATCAGCCCCAGCATTTT. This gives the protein CSARETGRRRSNQPQHF.

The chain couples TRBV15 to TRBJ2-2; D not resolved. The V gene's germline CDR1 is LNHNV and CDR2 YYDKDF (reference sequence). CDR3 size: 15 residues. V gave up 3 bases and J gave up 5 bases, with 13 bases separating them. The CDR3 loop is CATSRARRVTGELFF. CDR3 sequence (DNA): TGTGCCACCAGCAGGGCCCGGAGAGTAACCGGGGAGCTGTTTTTT.

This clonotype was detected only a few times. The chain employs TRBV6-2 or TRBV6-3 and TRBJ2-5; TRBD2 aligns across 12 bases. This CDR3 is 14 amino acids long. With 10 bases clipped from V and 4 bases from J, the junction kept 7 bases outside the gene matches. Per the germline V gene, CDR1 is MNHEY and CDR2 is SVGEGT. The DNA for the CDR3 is TGTGCCACCTTGGGACTAGCGGGCGGAGAGACCCAGTACTTC. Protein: CATLGLAGGETQYF.